The 22 T cell receptor beta chains below all came from one sample that was sequenced in a study of T cells after yellow fever vaccination. Each CDR3 protein is one row after TCRdb ran MiXCR on the 5' RACE reads. The table records about 120,000 distinct CDR3 sequences, roughly 9% of them present only once. Here the sequenced sample was CD8+ T cells sorted from PBMCs, taken on the day of the yellow fever booster vaccination. The receptors stem from a young man who received the YFV17D yellow fever vaccine.

This clonotype was seen only a few times. This chain uses TRBV7-9 with TRBJ1-2; 11 nucleotides match TRBD1. The CDR3 consists of 13 residues. Trimming removed 11 bases from V and 3 bases from J; junction bases left unmatched: 5. CDR1 and CDR2 from the germline V gene are SEHNR and FQNEAQ (reference sequence). The CDR3: CAVGTGGYYGYTF. The DNA for the CDR3 is TGTGCCGTAGGGACAGGGGGTTACTATGGCTACACCTTC.

V is TRBV21-1 and J is TRBJ2-5; the table's D call of TRBD2 was not tested on the DNA. TRBV21-1 is labeled a pseudogene. The CDR3 loop spans 10 amino acids. The CDR3 reads CALREETQYF. CDR3 DNA sequence: TGTGCCTTGAGGGAGGAGACCCAGTACTTC.

The V and J genes are TRBV29-1 and TRBJ2-2; D not resolved. V was cut by 6 bases and J by 7 bases, with 12 bases left in between. The CDR3 covers 12 residues. The V gene's germline CDR1 is SQVTM and CDR2 ANQGSEA. In DNA, the CDR3 is TGCAGCGTGCACGACTTGCTCGGGGAGCTGTTTTTT. Translated: CSVHDLLGELFF.

V is TRBV5-4 and J is TRBJ2-7; TRBD2 matches 8 bases. With 2 bases clipped from V and 6 bases from J, the junction kept 4 bases outside the gene matches. There are 13 residues in the CDR3. Germline CDR1 reads SGHNT; CDR2 reads YYREEE (reference sequence). The CDR3 DNA sequence: TGTGCCAGCAGCTTTGGGACTAGATCCGAGCAGTACTTC. Protein: CASSFGTRSEQYF.

J is TRBJ2-7 and V is TRBV5-6; 8 bases are a match to TRBD1. Trimming took 0 bases from V and 6 from J; bases not matched to a gene: 2. This CDR3 comprises 13 residues. The V gene's germline CDR1 is SGHDT and CDR2 YYEEEE. The chain's CDR3 is CASSLVTGGEQYF. The DNA for the CDR3 is TGTGCCAGCAGCTTGGTTACAGGGGGCGAGCAGTACTTC.

This clonotype appeared a few times. The chain links TRBV28 to TRBJ2-7; 8 bases align to TRBD1. CDR1 and CDR2 (germline): MDHEN, SYDVKM. Germline trimming cut 3 bases from V and 4 bases from J; bases unmatched to any gene: 11. This CDR3 is 16 amino acids long. For the CDR3, the DNA is TGTGCCAGCAGTTTCGGTAGTCGGACAGGGCATTACGAGCAGTACGTC. Translation gives CASSFGSRTGHYEQYV.

This clonotype was observed a few times. This chain uses TRBV28 with TRBJ2-7; possible D gene TRBD2, 6 bases. Germline assignment: CDR1 MDHEN and CDR2 SYDVKM. Trimming left V 3 bases short and J 3 bases short, with 12 bases between. The CDR3 totals 14 residues. The DNA for the CDR3 is TGTGCCAGCAGTTTCGGGACTGGCGACTACGAGCAGTACGTC. This codes for CASSFGTGDYEQYV.

This clonotype showed up many times. The chain uses TRBV3-1 and TRBJ2-7; D is unclear. Trimming removed 0 bases at V and 3 bases at J, with 6 bases between. Germline lookup yields CDR1 LGHDT and CDR2 YNNKEL (reference sequence). CDR3 length: 13 amino acids. The DNA for the CDR3 is TGTGCCAGCAGCCAAGACGGTTTCTACGAGCAGTACTTC. Its translation: CASSQDGFYEQYF.

The V gene is TRBV29-1, the J gene TRBJ2-1, with no clear D. The length of the CDR3 is 12 residues. Deletions cut 2 bases from V and 7 bases from J, with 9 bases between. Germline-derived CDR1 and CDR2 are SQVTM and ANQGSEA. CDR3 sequence reads: CSVEIWLNEQFF. CDR3 DNA sequence: TGCAGCGTTGAAATCTGGTTAAATGAGCAGTTCTTC.

In its sample, this clonotype was seen many times. The chain combines TRBV7-9 with TRBJ2-5, with D perhaps matching TRBD2 (5 bases). CDR1 SEHNR and CDR2 FQNEAQ come from the germline V gene (reference sequence). The CDR3 has 16 residues. Trimming took off 0 bases at V and 4 bases at J, with 15 bases between the two ends. This chain's CDR3 is CASSLAEPGWAETQYF. The CDR3 DNA sequence: TGTGCCAGCAGCTTAGCTGAGCCGGGATGGGCAGAGACCCAGTACTTC.

This clonotype was seen a handful of times. CDR3: CASSAADSTIEQYF. The CDR3 DNA follows: TGTGCCAGCAGTGCCGCGGACAGTACTATCGAGCAGTACTTC. V is TRBV13 and J is TRBJ2-7; a weak D match, TRBD1 (6 bases). From germline, CDR1 is PRHDT and CDR2 FYEKMQ (reference sequence). This CDR3 comprises 14 residues. Trimming took 6 bases from V and 6 from J, leaving 18 bases between them.

This clonotype has a handful of counts. The chain joins TRBV7-9 to TRBJ1-2, with 7 bases fitting TRBD1. CDR3 length: 16 residues. J was trimmed by 0 bases and V by 1 base; bases with no gene match: 5. The germline V gene encodes CDR1 SEHNR and CDR2 FQNEAQ (reference sequence). The chain's CDR3 is CASSLGGQLSNYGYTF. CDR3 coding DNA: TGTGCCAGCAGCTTAGGGGGACAGTTATCTAACTATGGCTACACCTTC.

This clonotype was counted between two and nine times. This sequence joins TRBV9 and TRBJ2-5, with 7 bases matching TRBD2. Unmatched junction bases numbered 8, after V lost 3 bases and J lost 3 bases. CDR1 is SGDLS, CDR2 YYNGEE, per germline. CDR3 size: 15 residues. The CDR3 sequence: CASSGSSGLEETQYF. In DNA, the CDR3 is TGTGCCAGCAGCGGATCTAGCGGTTTAGAAGAGACCCAGTACTTC.

This clonotype was observed a few times. The chain has TRBV10-1 and TRBJ2-1; 8 nucleotides match TRBD1. CDR1 is WNHNN, CDR2 SYGVQD, per germline (reference sequence). Trimming cost V 8 bases and J 4 bases; bases outside gene matches: 7. The CDR3 sequence is 14 residues long. DNA of the CDR3: TGCGCCAGCTCACAGGGGGTGCGGTACAATGAGCAGTTCTTC. Its protein product is CASSQGVRYNEQFF.

The chain uses TRBV7-9 and TRBJ2-2, with D possibly matching TRBD1 (5 bases). CDR1 is SEHNR, CDR2 FQNEAQ, per germline (reference sequence). The CDR3 loop spans 13 amino acids. Trimming took 3 bases from V and 7 from J, leaving 9 bases between them. CDR3 bases: TGTGCCAGCAGCTTGCAGGGCAACGGGGAGCTGTTTTTT. Protein sequence: CASSLQGNGELFF. The full variable domain, with the rest looked up from reference TRBV7-9 and TRBJ2-2, is DTGVSQNPRHKITKRGQNVTFRCDPISEHNRLYWYRQTLGQGPEFLTYFQNEAQLEKSRLLSDRFSAERPKGSFSTLEIQRTEQGDSAMYLCASSLQGNGELFFGEGSRLTVL.

The CDR3 sequence is CSVDAGLEAFWNTEAFF. CDR3 nucleotides: TGCAGCGTTGATGCTGGGTTGGAAGCCTTTTGGAACACTGAAGCTTTCTTT. The genes are TRBV29-1 and TRBJ1-1; D call uncertain. The CDR3 consists of 17 residues. The germline CDR1 and CDR2 sequences are SQVTM and ANQGSEA. V lost 3 bases and J 1 base, leaving 21 bases between the germline ends.

In its sample, this clonotype was seen a few times. V gene TRBV19 combines with J gene TRBJ1-2; D perhaps matches TRBD1 (5 bases). The germline V gene has CDR1 LNHDA and CDR2 SQIVND (reference sequence). V was clipped by 8 bases and J by 8 bases, with 15 bases between them. The CDR3 length is 12 residues. CDR3 residues: CASERDGRGYTF. Written as DNA, the CDR3 is TGTGCCAGTGAACGGGACGGAAGAGGCTACACCTTC.

CDR3 residues: CSARDVGWEQFF. Written as DNA, the CDR3 is TGCAGTGCTAGAGATGTTGGGTGGGAGCAGTTCTTC. The genes are TRBV20-1 and TRBJ2-1, with D unclear. Trimming cost V 0 bases and J 10 bases, with 10 bases left between them. This CDR3 region has 12 residues. CDR1 and CDR2 (germline): DFQATT, SNEGSKA (reference sequence).

Only a few counts were recorded for this clonotype. V usage is TRBV9 and J usage is TRBJ2-1, with TRBD2 matching 8 bases. CDR1 is SGDLS and CDR2 is YYNGEE in the germline V gene. Germline trimming cut 2 bases from V and 3 bases from J; bases unmatched to any gene: 4. This CDR3 region has 15 residues. This chain's CDR3 is CASSVRGGVYNEQFF. The CDR3 DNA follows: TGTGCCAGCAGCGTCCGGGGGGGCGTCTACAATGAGCAGTTCTTC. The complete variable domain, with remaining parts taken from reference TRBV9 and TRBJ2-1, reads DSGVTQTPKHLITATGQRVTLRCSPRSGDLSVYWYQQSLDQGLQFLIQYYNGEERAKGNILERFSAQQFPDLHSELNLSSLELGDSALYFCASSVRGGVYNEQFFGPGTRLTVL.

Only a few counts were recorded for this clonotype. The chain carries TRBV25-1 and TRBJ2-3; TRBD2 matches at 10 bases. Trimming at V came to 3 bases and at J to 0 bases, leaving 6 bases not matched to a gene. CDR1 and CDR2 (germline): MGHDK, SYGVNS. This CDR3 is built from 17 residues. The CDR3 DNA sequence: TGTGCCAGCAGTGATAACCTAGCGGGGGAAAGCACAGATACGCAGTATTTT. It specifies CASSDNLAGESTDTQYF.

This chain connects TRBV7-9 to TRBJ1-1; 9 nucleotides line up with TRBD1. V lost 4 bases and J lost 6; bases outside the gene matches: 12. The CDR3 totals 16 residues. Germline V gene lookup returns CDR1 SEHNR and CDR2 FQNEAQ (reference sequence). The CDR3 sequence: CASSSDPGQGEAEAFF. CDR3 coding DNA: TGTGCCAGCAGCTCCGATCCGGGACAGGGAGAAGCTGAAGCTTTCTTT.

This clonotype has a count of ten or more. The V call is TRBV12-3 or TRBV12-4, the J call TRBJ2-1; D ambiguous. The length of the CDR3 is 13 residues. The ends were cut back, 5 bases at V and 7 bases at J, with 12 bases in the middle. The CDR3 loop is CASSTGRKNEQFF. The CDR3 nucleotides read TGTGCCAGCAGTACCGGGCGCAAGAATGAGCAGTTCTTC.